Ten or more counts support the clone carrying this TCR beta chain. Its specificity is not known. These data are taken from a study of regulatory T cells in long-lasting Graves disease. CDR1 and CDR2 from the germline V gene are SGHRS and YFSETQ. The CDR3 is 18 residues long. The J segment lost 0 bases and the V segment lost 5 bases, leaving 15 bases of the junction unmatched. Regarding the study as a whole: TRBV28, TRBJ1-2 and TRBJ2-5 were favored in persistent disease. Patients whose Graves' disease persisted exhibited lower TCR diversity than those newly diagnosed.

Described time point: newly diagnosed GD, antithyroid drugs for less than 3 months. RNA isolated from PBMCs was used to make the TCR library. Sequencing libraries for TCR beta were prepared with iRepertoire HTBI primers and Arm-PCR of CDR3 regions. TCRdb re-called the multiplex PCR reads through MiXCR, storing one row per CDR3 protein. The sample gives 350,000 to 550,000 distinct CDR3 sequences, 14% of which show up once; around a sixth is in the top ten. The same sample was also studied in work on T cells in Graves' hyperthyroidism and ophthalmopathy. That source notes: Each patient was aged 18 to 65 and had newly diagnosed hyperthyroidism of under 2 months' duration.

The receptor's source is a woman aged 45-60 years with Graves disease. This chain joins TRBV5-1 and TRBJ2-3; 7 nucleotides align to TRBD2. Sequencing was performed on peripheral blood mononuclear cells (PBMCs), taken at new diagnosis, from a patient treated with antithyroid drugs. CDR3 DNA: TGCGCCAGCAGTCCTTACGGATCTTCCGGGGGGAGCACAGATACGCAGTATTTT. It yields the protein CASSPYGSSGGSTDTQYF.